This passage covers 9 T cell receptor beta chains from one sample sequenced in a study of T cell responses to AZD1222 COVID-19 vaccine. The protocol was immunoSEQ multiplex PCR, while the TCRdb copy is restricted to in-frame clones and leaves out a portion. The table has 150,000 to 200,000 clones, around 90% seen once; the top ten hold 1.3% to 1.5%. Sample: peripheral blood, taken on day 0 of AZD1222 vaccination. These receptors came from an adult in good health.

This clone was counted a single time. This chain uses TRBV2 with TRBJ1-2; no clear D. Trimming pared 9 bases from V and 4 bases from J, leaving 9 bases between. The CDR3 covers 11 residues. Germline V gene data show CDR1 as SNHLY and CDR2 as FYNNEI. This CDR3 reads CASWRSYGYTF. CDR3 in DNA: TGTGCCAGTTGGCGGAGCTATGGCTACACCTTC.

The CDR3 loop reads CAGRSRLGQETQYF. In DNA form, the CDR3 reads TGTGCCGGCCGAAGCAGATTGGGCCAAGAGACCCAGTACTTC. The chain links TRBV5-6 to TRBJ2-5; D is unresolved. The germline CDR1 and CDR2 sequences are SGHDT and YYEEEE. The V end lost 10 bases, the J end lost 1 base, and 17 bases lay between the germline ends. The CDR3 loop spans 14 amino acids.

The V gene is TRBV30, the J gene TRBJ1-5; D may be TRBD1 (5 bases). V shed 3 bases and J shed 1 base, with 7 bases lying between them. Germline CDR1 is GTSNPN and CDR2 is SVGIG (reference sequence). This CDR3 comprises 13 residues. The DNA for the CDR3 is TGTGCCTGGAGCGGGGACAGCAATCAGCCCCAGCATTTT. Protein: CAWSGDSNQPQHF.

The chain is built from TRBV7-2 and TRBJ2-7, with unresolved D. The CDR3 contains 13 residues. V lost 5 bases and J 3 bases, leaving 11 bases between the germline ends. Germline CDR1 reads SGHTA; CDR2 reads FQGNSA. CDR3 DNA: TGTGCCAGCAGCCCAGCTCCCCTCTACGAGCAGTACTTC. Its translation is CASSPAPLYEQYF.

The chain is built from TRBV3-1 (or the pseudogene TRBV3-2) and TRBJ2-1, with TRBD1 identical over 8 bases. The germline gives CDR1 LGHDT, CDR2 YNNKEL (reference sequence). This CDR3 is 16 amino acids long. The trim removed 3 bases at V and 0 bases at J, leaving 4 bases unmatched. CDR3 sequence: CASSHLDRGSYNEQFF. CDR3 in DNA: TGTGCCAGCAGCCATCTAGACAGGGGCTCCTACAATGAGCAGTTCTTC.

This chain connects TRBV7-9 to TRBJ2-3; TRBD2 aligns across 11 bases. The germline V gene encodes CDR1 SEHNR and CDR2 FQNEAQ (reference sequence). The CDR3 length is 15 residues. V lost 3 bases, J lost 5 bases, and 4 bases stayed unmatched. The CDR3 here is CASSFSGGAEDTQYF. DNA of the CDR3: TGTGCCAGCAGCTTTAGCGGGGGGGCTGAAGATACGCAGTATTTT. Supplemented by reference TRBV7-9 and TRBJ2-3, the full variable domain reads DTGVSQNPRHKITKRGQNVTFRCDPISEHNRLYWYRQTLGQGPEFLTYFQNEAQLEKSRLLSDRFSAERPKGSFSTLEIQRTEQGDSAMYLCASSFSGGAEDTQYFGPGTRLTVL.

This clone occurred a few times. V is TRBV19 and J is TRBJ2-5, with a tentative D call TRBD2 (6 bases). Germline V CDR1 and CDR2: LNHDA, SQIVND (reference sequence). The CDR3 sequence is 13 residues long. Between the trimmed V and J ends, which lost 5 bases and 7 bases, there was a span of 14 bases. CDR3 in DNA: TGTGCCAGTAGTGCCCAGGCGCGGGGGACCCAGTACTTC. This codes for CASSAQARGTQYF. Full variable domain (rest looked up from reference TRBV19 and TRBJ2-5): DGGITQSPKYLFRKEGQNVTLSCEQNLNHDAMYWYRQDPGQGLRLIYYSQIVNDFQKGDIAEGYSVSREKKESFPLTVTSAQKNPTAFYLCASSAQARGTQYFGPGTRLLVL.

The chain combines TRBV7-2 with TRBJ2-5; D is possibly TRBD1 (6 bases). This CDR3 is built from 14 residues. CDR1 is SGHTA, CDR2 FQGNSA, per germline. Trimming removed 0 bases from V and 5 bases from J, with 10 bases in between. The CDR3 DNA is TGTGCCAGCAGCTTAGCGGGGGCTAGGGAGACCCAGTACTTC. Residues: CASSLAGARETQYF.

The gene calls are TRBV6-5 and TRBJ2-5; 12 bases are shared with TRBD2. Germline V gene sequence: CDR1 MNHEY, CDR2 SVGAGI. The J segment lost 5 bases and the V segment lost 5 bases, leaving 6 bases of the junction unmatched. The CDR3 consists of 15 residues. The CDR3 DNA reads TGTGCCAGCAGTCCGACTAGCGGGAGTCCCGAGACCCAGTACTTC. Protein product: CASSPTSGSPETQYF.